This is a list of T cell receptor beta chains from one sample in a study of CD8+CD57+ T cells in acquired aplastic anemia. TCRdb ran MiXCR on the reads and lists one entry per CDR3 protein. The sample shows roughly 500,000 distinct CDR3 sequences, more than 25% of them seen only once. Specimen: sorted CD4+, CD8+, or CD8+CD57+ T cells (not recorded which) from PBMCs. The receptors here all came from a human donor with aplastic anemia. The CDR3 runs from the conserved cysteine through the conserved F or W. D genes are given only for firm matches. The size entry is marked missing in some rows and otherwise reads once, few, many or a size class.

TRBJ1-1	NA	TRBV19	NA	TGTGCCTGGAGTATTGTCGAAGCTTTCTTT	CAWSIVEAFF
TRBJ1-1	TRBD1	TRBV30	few	TGTGCCTGGAGACGGACAGGGGCGATGAACACTGAAGCTTTCTTT	CAWRRTGAMNTEAFF
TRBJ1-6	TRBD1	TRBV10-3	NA	TGTGCCAGCAGTGCGGGACAGGAGAATTCACCCCTCCACTTT	CASSAGQENSPLHF
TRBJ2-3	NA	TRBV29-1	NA	TGCAGCTTATGGTTGCCAGGGAACACAGATACGCAGTATTTT	CSLWLPGNTDTQYF
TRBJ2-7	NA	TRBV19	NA	TGTGCCAGTAGTATTGTGGGCGGAAGCTCCTACAATGAGCAGTACTTC	CASSIVGGSSYNEQYF
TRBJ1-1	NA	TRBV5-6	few	TGTGCCAGCAGCTTGGCGGTCAAGAACGAAGCTTTCTTT	CASSLAVKNEAFF
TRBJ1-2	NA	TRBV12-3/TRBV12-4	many	TGTGCCAGCGTGGGACGTTCCCCTAACTATGGCTACACCTTC	CASVGRSPNYGYTF
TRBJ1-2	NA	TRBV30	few	TGTGCCTGGGGGACACCCTATGGCTACACCTTC	CAWGTPYGYTF
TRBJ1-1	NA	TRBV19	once	TGTGCCAGTAGTATAGCTCCAGGGTTGGGCACTGAAGCTTTCTTT	CASSIAPGLGTEAFF
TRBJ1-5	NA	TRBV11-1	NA	TGTGCCAGCAGCTTAGCGCGGAAGTATAGCAATCAGCCCCAGCATTTT	CASSLARKYSNQPQHF
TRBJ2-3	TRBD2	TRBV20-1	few	TGCAGTGCTGGGGGACTTCACGGACTAGCGGGGAGCACAGATACGCAGTATTTT	CSAGGLHGLAGSTDTQYF
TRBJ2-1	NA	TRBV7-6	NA	TGTGCCAGCAGCTTGGGGGCTCAGCCATTCAATGAGCAGTTCTTC	CASSLGAQPFNEQFF
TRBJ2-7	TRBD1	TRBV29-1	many	TGCAGCGTTGAGGACAGGGTTCCCAACGAGCAGTACTTC	CSVEDRVPNEQYF
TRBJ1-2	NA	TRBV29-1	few	TGCAGCGTTGAAATAGGCCCAAACTATGGCTACACCTTC	CSVEIGPNYGYTF
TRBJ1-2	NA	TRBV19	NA	NA	CARSLDPDGHYGCTF
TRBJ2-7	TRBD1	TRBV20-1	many	TGCAGTGCTAGGGTTCGGGGGACAGGGGGCCGCTACGAGCAGTACTTC	CSARVRGTGGRYEQYF
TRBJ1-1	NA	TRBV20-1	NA	TGCAGTCCCCGGACTGACGGCCTGAACACTGAAGCTTTCTTT	CSPRTDGLNTEAFF
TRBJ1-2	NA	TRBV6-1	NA	TGTGCCAGCAGACACAGGACGGTGGGGAATGACTACACCTTC	CASRHRTVGNDYTF
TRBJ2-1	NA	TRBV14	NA	TGTGCCAGCAGCCACGGAGCCCGGGTTTTCTTC	CASSHGARVFF
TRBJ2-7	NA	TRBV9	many	TGTGCCAGCAGCGTAGGGACCTCCGAGCAGTACTTC	CASSVGTSEQYF
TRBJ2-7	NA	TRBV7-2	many	TGTGCCAGCAGCTTAGGTTACGGTTCCTACGAGCAGTACTTC	CASSLGYGSYEQYF
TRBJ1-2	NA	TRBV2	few	TGTGCCAGCCAAGGGGTTGGGGGGGGCTACACCTTC	CASQGVGGGYTF
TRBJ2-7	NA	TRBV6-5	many	TGTGCCAGCAGTTCTGCATGGTACGAGCAGTACTTC	CASSSAWYEQYF
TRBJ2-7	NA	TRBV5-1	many	TGCGCCAGCAGCTTGTGGTCTGGGGAGGAAAACGAGCAGTACTTC	CASSLWSGEENEQYF
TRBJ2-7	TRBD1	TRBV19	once	TGTGCCAGTAGTATGAAGGGGGACAGGGCCTACGAGCAGTACTTC	CASSMKGDRAYEQYF
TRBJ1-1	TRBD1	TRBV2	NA	TGTGCCAGCAGCCCGAGGACAGGGTTCGAAGCTGAAGCTTTCTTT	CASSPRTGFEAEAFF
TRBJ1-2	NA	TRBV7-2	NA	TGTGCCAGCAGCTTAGGGGCCGATTTGTATGGCTACACCTTC	CASSLGADLYGYTF
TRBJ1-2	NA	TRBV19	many	TGTGCCAGTAGTATTAGCTCCGGAGGCTATGGCTACACCTTC	CASSISSGGYGYTF
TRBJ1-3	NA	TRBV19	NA	TGTGCCAGTAGTTTACAGGGTATCGACTCTGGAAACACCATATATTTT	CASSLQGIDSGNTIYF
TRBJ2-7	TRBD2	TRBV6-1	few	TGTGCCAGCAGTGACAGCGGGAGAGACGAGCAGTACTTC	CASSDSGRDEQYF
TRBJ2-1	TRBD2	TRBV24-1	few	TGTGCCACAGAATCTAGCGGGAGGGCGGCTAATGAGCAGTTCTTC	CATESSGRAANEQFF
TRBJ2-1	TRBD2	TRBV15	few	TGTGCCACCAGCAGAGACCAAGCGGGAGGACCGGAGTACAATGAGCAGTTCTTC	CATSRDQAGGPEYNEQFF
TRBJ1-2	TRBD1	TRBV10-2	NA	TGCGCCAGTAAGGAGATAGGGACAGGGTATGGCTACACCTTC	CASKEIGTGYGYTF
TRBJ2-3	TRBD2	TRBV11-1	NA	TGTGCCAGCAGCTTTGGGACTAGCCGAACAGATACGCAGTATTTT	CASSFGTSRTDTQYF
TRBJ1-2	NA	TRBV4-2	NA	TGTGCTATGGACAGCGCTAGGGGTGGCTACACCTTC	CAMDSARGGYTF
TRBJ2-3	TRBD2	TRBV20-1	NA	TGCAGTGCTAGAAAAGGTGGGAGGGACGCAGATACGCAGTATTTT	CSARKGGRDADTQYF
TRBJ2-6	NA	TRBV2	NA	TGTGCCAGCAGGGGCCAGGGTACCGGGGCCAACGTCCTGACTTTC	CASRGQGTGANVLTF
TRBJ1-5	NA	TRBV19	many	TGTGCCAGTAGTAGTTTGAGGACTTTGGATCAGCCCCAGCATTTT	CASSSLRTLDQPQHF
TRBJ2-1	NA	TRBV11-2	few	TGTGCCAGCAGCCACAGGACAGAGTCGTACAATGAGCAGTTCTTC	CASSHRTESYNEQFF
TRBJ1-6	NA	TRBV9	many	TGTGCCAGCAGCGTAGCTTCTCTTGGCAGTCCCAATTCACCCCTCCACTTT	CASSVASLGSPNSPLHF
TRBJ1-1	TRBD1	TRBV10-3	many	TGTGCCACGACCGGGACAGGGAACACTGAAGCTTTCTTT	CATTGTGNTEAFF
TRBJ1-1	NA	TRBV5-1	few	TGCGCCAGCAGCTTGGCGGGGGCTTGGGGTTCGGACACTGAAGCTTTCTTT	CASSLAGAWGSDTEAFF
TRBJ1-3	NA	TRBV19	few	TGTGCCAGTAGTATCCCAGGGGTGGACACCATATATTTT	CASSIPGVDTIYF
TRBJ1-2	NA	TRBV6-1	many	TGTGCCAGCAGTGAATCAGACTACACCTTC	CASSESDYTF
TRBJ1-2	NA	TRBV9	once	TGTGCCAGTGGGGGCAGGGGTGGCTACACCTTC	CASGGRGGYTF